This is a list of T cell receptor beta chains from one sample in a study of T cell responses to AZD1222 COVID-19 vaccine. Clones were read by immunoSEQ multiplex PCR, and TCRdb kept only the in-frame ones, dropping some. The table records roughly 170,000 clones, roughly 92% of them present only once. The source was peripheral blood, collected 28 days after the second AZD1222 dose. The receptor source for this set is an adult who received the AZD1222 COVID-19 vaccine. CDR3s include the opening cysteine and the closing phenylalanine or tryptophan. A D gene is named only where the DNA matches it firmly. The size entry is marked missing in some rows and otherwise reads once, few, many or a size class.

cdr3_nt,cdr3_aa,v_call,cdr3_length,d_call,j_call,clone_size
TGTGCCTCGGGTGGGACAGGGACCCCTAACTATGGCTACACCTTC,CASGGTGTPNYGYTF,TRBV30,15,TRBD1,TRBJ1-2,-
TGTGCCAGCAGTTCCTCTTGGACAGGGGGAAATCAGCCCCAGCATTTT,CASSSSWTGGNQPQHF,TRBV6-5,16,TRBD1,TRBJ1-5,-
TGTGCCAGCAGGTCCAGGATCAGGGGGACTGAAGCTTTCTTT,CASRSRIRGTEAFF,TRBV6-5,14,TRBD1,TRBJ1-1,-
TGTGCCAGCAGCTTTAGGGACAGGGGATCCGAGCAGTACTTC,CASSFRDRGSEQYF,TRBV7-9,14,TRBD1,TRBJ2-7,once
TGTGCCAGCAGCTTATCCCCCCGCACGTCTGGAAACACCATATATTTT,CASSLSPRTSGNTIYF,TRBV7-8,16,-,TRBJ1-3,once
TGTGCCAGCAGCCAACTGGACAGACCATACTACAATGAGCAGTTCTTC,CASSQLDRPYYNEQFF,TRBV11-2,16,-,TRBJ2-1,-
TGTGCCAGCAGCGTAGCCGATCTCCGAGGCTACACCTTC,CASSVADLRGYTF,TRBV9,13,-,TRBJ1-2,-
TGTGCCATCAGTGAGTTCCAAGACAGGGGGCTGAGTGAGCAGTACTTC,CAISEFQDRGLSEQYF,TRBV10-3,16,TRBD1,TRBJ2-7,-
TGTGCCAGCAGCCCAACAGGGGCTGAGCAGTTCTTC,CASSPTGAEQFF,TRBV7-9,12,TRBD1,TRBJ2-1,-
TGTGCCAGCAGCCAAGCGGTGTGGAGCTCCTACAATGAGCAGTTCTTC,CASSQAVWSSYNEQFF,TRBV4-2,16,-,TRBJ2-1,-
TGTGCCAGCAGCTTAGGGACAAAGGAGCAGTACTTC,CASSLGTKEQYF,TRBV5-6,12,-,TRBJ2-7,-
TGCGCCAGCAGCTTGGTAGCGGGAGGTACAGATACGCAGTATTTT,CASSLVAGGTDTQYF,TRBV5-1,15,TRBD2,TRBJ2-3,-
TGTGCCAGCAGTGAAAAGGTTCCCCGTGATGGCTACACCTTC,CASSEKVPRDGYTF,TRBV2,14,-,TRBJ1-2,-
TGTGCCAGCAGCGGCCGGGACAGGGAACGCACTGAAGCTTTCTTT,CASSGRDRERTEAFF,TRBV11-1,15,TRBD1,TRBJ1-1,-
TGCGCCAGCAGCCAAGGACAGGGCTATGGCTACACCTTC,CASSQGQGYGYTF,TRBV4-1,13,TRBD1,TRBJ1-2,-
TGTGCCAGCAGCTGGGGGAGCCGCCAGGGGGCCGGGGAGACCCAGTACTTC,CASSWGSRQGAGETQYF,TRBV5-8,17,TRBD1,TRBJ2-5,-
TGCGCCAGCAGCGAAACAGGGTTGCAACCCCTCCACTTT,CASSETGLQPLHF,TRBV10-2,13,-,TRBJ1-6,once
TGTGCCAGCAGCGTAGCAGCGAACACTGAAGCTTTCTTT,CASSVAANTEAFF,TRBV9,13,-,TRBJ1-1,-
TGCGCCAGCAGCCAATCCCAAAACTGGGGGTCGGGGGAGCTGTTTTTT,CASSQSQNWGSGELFF,TRBV4-3,16,-,TRBJ2-2,-
TGTGCCAGCAGCGTAGCTGGACAGGGGAATTCACCCCTCCACTTT,CASSVAGQGNSPLHF,TRBV9,15,TRBD1,TRBJ1-6,-
TGTGCCAGCAGTTTTCGGGGGGATGAGCAGTTCTTC,CASSFRGDEQFF,TRBV27,12,TRBD2,TRBJ2-1,-
TGTGCCAGTAGTTTTACGCCCGGCTACGAGCAGTACTTC,CASSFTPGYEQYF,TRBV19,13,-,TRBJ2-7,-
TGTGCCAGTAGTATAGCTGACAAACCTAACTATGGCTACACCTTC,CASSIADKPNYGYTF,TRBV19,15,-,TRBJ1-2,-
TGTGCCAGCAGCTTAAGGAGAGTAGGAGGAGATGTCTATGGCTACACCTTC,CASSLRRVGGDVYGYTF,TRBV7-2,17,-,TRBJ1-2,-
TGTGCCAGCAGCGTAGACCCACAGAACACTGAAGCTTTCTTT,CASSVDPQNTEAFF,TRBV9,14,-,TRBJ1-1,-
TGTGCCAGCAGCACTATAGGCAGAAGGAGGCAAGAGCTAGGTGGTGCCCAGTACTTC,CASSTIGRRRQELGGAQYF,TRBV5-6,19,-,TRBJ2-5,once
TGTGCCAGCACGGGACAGATAAACATGAACACTGAAGCTTTCTTT,CASTGQINMNTEAFF,TRBV6-5,15,TRBD1,TRBJ1-1,-
TGTGCCAGCAGTGGCCTTCAGACAGGAGAGAACACTGAAGCTTTCTTT,CASSGLQTGENTEAFF,TRBV6-1,16,-,TRBJ1-1,-
TGTGCCAGCAGCCTAAGTCTGTCCGGGGAGACCCAGTACTTC,CASSLSLSGETQYF,TRBV7-6,14,-,TRBJ2-5,-
TGTGCCACCAGCACCGGGGCAGGTCGGAACGAGCAGTACTTC,CATSTGAGRNEQYF,TRBV24-1,14,-,TRBJ2-7,-
TGTGCCAGCAGCTTGAGGGGGCAAGAGACCCAGTACTTC,CASSLRGQETQYF,TRBV5-4,13,-,TRBJ2-5,-
TGTGCCATCAGTGTGGACGGTGGCGGCGCTGAAGCTTTCTTT,CAISVDGGGAEAFF,TRBV10-3,14,-,TRBJ1-1,once
TGTGCCAGCAGTCTCCGCTCAACCCTTAGCACAGATACGCAGTATTTT,CASSLRSTLSTDTQYF,TRBV27,16,-,TRBJ2-3,-
TGTGCAGAGGGATTGAACACTGAAGCTTTCTTT,CAEGLNTEAFF,TRBV7-2,11,-,TRBJ1-1,-
TGCAGCGTTGACGGATTAGCCTCTGGAAACACCATATATTTT,CSVDGLASGNTIYF,TRBV29-1,14,-,TRBJ1-3,-
TGTGCCAGCAGCTTACTGGCGGGAGCTTACTACGAGCAGTACTTC,CASSLLAGAYYEQYF,TRBV7-9,15,TRBD2,TRBJ2-7,-
TGTGCCAGCAGAGGGGACAGTTCCTACGAGCAGTACTTC,CASRGDSSYEQYF,TRBV9,13,TRBD1,TRBJ2-7,-
TGCGCCAGCAGCTTAGAGGGGCTGGGTGGCACTGAAGCTTTCTTT,CASSLEGLGGTEAFF,TRBV5-1,15,-,TRBJ1-1,-
TGTGCCAGCAGTCGACTAGCGGGGCCCACCTACGAGCAGTACTTC,CASSRLAGPTYEQYF,TRBV2,15,TRBD2,TRBJ2-7,-
TGTGCCAGCAGCAGATCGACAGGGGCCCAAGAGACCCAGTACTTC,CASSRSTGAQETQYF,TRBV7-9,15,TRBD1,TRBJ2-5,once
TGTGCCAGTAGTATACAGGGTCCTGACTATGGCTACACCTTC,CASSIQGPDYGYTF,TRBV19,14,-,TRBJ1-2,-
TGTGCCAGCAGTTCCGGACAGGGAAACACCATATATTTT,CASSSGQGNTIYF,TRBV12-3/TRBV12-4,13,-,TRBJ1-3,-
TGTGCCAGCAGTCTTGGCGGGGGGGGTGAAAAACTGTTTTTT,CASSLGGGGEKLFF,TRBV28,14,-,TRBJ1-4,-
TGCGCCAGCAGCCCAATCGGACAGGGGGCGACCATGTCCCCTGGAAACACCATATATTTT,CASSPIGQGATMSPGNTIYF,TRBV5-1,20,TRBD1,TRBJ1-3,-
TGTGCCAGCAGTCCAAAACCAACTAGCGGGGACAATGAGCAGTTCTTC,CASSPKPTSGDNEQFF,TRBV27,16,TRBD2,TRBJ2-1,-
TGTGCCAGCAGGAAGACAGGGGTGAACACTGAAGCTTTCTTT,CASRKTGVNTEAFF,TRBV25-1,14,TRBD1,TRBJ1-1,-
TGTGCCAGCAGCGTCGGACAGGGTCCCTACGAGCAGTACTTC,CASSVGQGPYEQYF,TRBV9,14,TRBD1,TRBJ2-7,-
TGCGCCAGCAGCGCGAATAGGGGTGGTCAGCCCCAGCATTTT,CASSANRGGQPQHF,TRBV5-1,14,-,TRBJ1-5,once
TGTGCCAGCAGCCATAGGAGCCCAAGTGGCTACACCTTC,CASSHRSPSGYTF,TRBV3-1/TRBV3-2,13,-,TRBJ1-2,-
TGTGCCAGCAAGAGGGGACAGCCGAACACTGAAGCTTTCTTT,CASKRGQPNTEAFF,TRBV7-2,14,TRBD1,TRBJ1-1,-